The 28 T cell receptor beta chains below come from one sample, sequenced in a study of T-cell memory formation after mild COVID-19. One entry per CDR3 protein results from TCRdb running MiXCR on the 5' RACE reads. The sample holds 250,000 to 300,000 distinct CDR3 sequences, under 20% seen once. Sequenced: PBMCs or a T cell subset sorted from them (not recorded which). The receptors derive from a young man who had mild COVID-19 (a few samples of this study predate the infection). Cell type and time point are not known.

This clonotype was recorded a few times. The CDR3 is CASSYYGPRELFF. The CDR3 DNA is TGTGCCAGCAGTTACTACGGACCCAGGGAGCTGTTTTTT. This chain joins TRBV6-2 or TRBV6-3 and TRBJ2-2; D not resolved. V lost 1 base to trimming and J lost 9 bases, with 9 bases between them. Germline CDR1 MNHEY, CDR2 SVGEGT. The CDR3 contains 13 residues.

Only a few counts were recorded for this clonotype. V gene TRBV7-9 combines with J gene TRBJ2-7; D could derive from TRBD1 or TRBD2 (5 bases each). CDR3 length equals 17 residues. The V gene's germline CDR1 is SEHNR and CDR2 FQNEAQ (reference sequence). V lost 5 bases and J 4 bases, leaving 24 bases between the germline ends. DNA for the CDR3: TGTGCCAGCAGCCCAAGGGAGACAGAACTTGATAGATACGAGCAGTACTTC. Protein sequence: CASSPRETELDRYEQYF. The full variable domain, rest sourced from reference TRBV7-9 and TRBJ2-7, is DTGVSQNPRHKITKRGQNVTFRCDPISEHNRLYWYRQTLGQGPEFLTYFQNEAQLEKSRLLSDRFSAERPKGSFSTLEIQRTEQGDSAMYLCASSPRETELDRYEQYFGPGTRLTVT.

This chain uses TRBV7-2 with TRBJ1-4; 7 bases are shared with TRBD1. V was pared by 3 bases and J by 5 bases, with 15 bases of the junction left unmatched. The CDR3 runs to 18 residues. Germline V gene lookup returns CDR1 SGHTA and CDR2 FQGNSA. CDR3 coding DNA: TGTGCCAGCAGCTTGGGACTTACCGCAGGGGGGCAGAATGAAAAACTGTTTTTT. Protein: CASSLGLTAGGQNEKLFF. Full variable domain (outside the CDR3, taken from reference TRBV7-2 and TRBJ1-4): GAGVSQSPSNKVTEKGKDVELRCDPISGHTALYWYRQSLGQGLEFLIYFQGNSAPDKSGLPSDRFSAERTGGSVSTLTIQRTQQEDSAVYLCASSLGLTAGGQNEKLFFGSGTQLSVL.

This chain joins TRBV6-2 or TRBV6-3 and TRBJ1-2; 10 nucleotides match TRBD1. Germline lookup yields CDR1 MNHEY and CDR2 SVGEGT. V shed 5 bases and J 6 bases; nucleotides not matched to a gene: 3. The CDR3 totals 13 residues. The CDR3 DNA is TGTGCCAGCAGTCGGGACAGGGGTAATGGCTACACCTTC. It specifies CASSRDRGNGYTF.

This clonotype was detected many times. The rearrangement joins TRBV29-1 to TRBJ2-7; D is possibly TRBD1 (5 bases). Deletions cut 1 base from V and 6 bases from J, with 10 bases between. Germline assignment: CDR1 SQVTM and CDR2 ANQGSEA. This CDR3 is 12 amino acids long. The CDR3 sequence: CSVEGLGLEQYF. The CDR3 bases are TGCAGCGTTGAAGGTTTGGGGCTCGAGCAGTACTTC.

The CDR3 nucleotides read TGCGCCAGCAGCGGCCTGGGGGAGAACACCGGGGAGCTGTTTTTT. As protein: CASSGLGENTGELFF. The chain couples TRBV5-1 to TRBJ2-2; D possibly matches TRBD1 or TRBD2 (5 bases each). Trimming removed 4 bases from V and 1 base from J, with 11 bases in between. The CDR3 covers 15 residues. Looked up from germline, CDR1 is SGHRS and CDR2 is YFSETQ.

The gene calls are TRBV7-9 and TRBJ2-2; 9 nucleotides match TRBD1. J lost 5 bases, V lost 10 bases, and 8 bases had no gene match. The CDR3 has 14 residues. Germline V gene lookup returns CDR1 SEHNR and CDR2 FQNEAQ (reference sequence). In nucleotides, the CDR3 is TGTGCCACGCGGGACAGGGCAAATACCGGGGAGCTGTTTTTT. Its translation: CATRDRANTGELFF.

This clonotype appeared many times. The genes are TRBV29-1 and TRBJ2-3; no firm D call. The V gene's germline CDR1 is SQVTM and CDR2 ANQGSEA. V lost 3 bases and J lost 2, with 6 bases in between. The CDR3 covers 12 residues. Written as DNA, the CDR3 is TGCAGCGTTGAGGGTCCCACAGATACGCAGTATTTT. This sequence encodes CSVEGPTDTQYF.

The V and J genes are TRBV6-2 or TRBV6-3 and TRBJ2-3, with D tentatively TRBD1 (6 bases). Trimming took 3 bases from V and 1 from J, leaving 11 bases between them. CDR1 is MNHEY, CDR2 SVGEGT, per germline. The CDR3 runs to 15 residues. The CDR3 DNA sequence: TGTGCCAGCAGTTATTGGGGGCCGGGCACAGATACGCAGTATTTT. Its translation is CASSYWGPGTDTQYF.

This clonotype has just one count. The chain's CDR3 is CASSLWVAGQGTGELFF. For the CDR3, the DNA is TGCGCCAGCAGCTTGTGGGTAGCGGGACAAGGCACCGGGGAGCTGTTTTTT. The chain recombines TRBV5-1 with TRBJ2-2; 8 bases map to TRBD2. The CDR3 loop spans 17 amino acids. Germline V gene lookup returns CDR1 SGHRS and CDR2 YFSETQ. V lost 1 base to trimming and J lost 4 bases; unmatched junction nucleotides: 9.

CDR3 in amino acids: CATSREGADRGYEQYF. In DNA form, the CDR3 reads TGTGCCACCAGCAGAGAGGGGGCGGACAGGGGCTACGAGCAGTACTTC. The gene calls are TRBV15 and TRBJ2-7; TRBD1 agrees at 9 bases. The V and J ends lost 0 bases and 3 bases, in that order; junction bases with no gene match: 6. Germline V lookup: CDR1 LNHNV, CDR2 YYDKDF (reference sequence). The CDR3 consists of 16 residues.

The chain links TRBV20-1 to TRBJ2-4; D ambiguous. CDR3 size: 14 residues. CDR1 and CDR2 (germline): DFQATT, SNEGSKA (reference sequence). The ends were cut back, 3 bases at V and 8 bases at J, with 17 bases in the middle. DNA for the CDR3: TGCAGTGCTAGTCAGTCGCTGAAAAGGGACATTCAGTACTTC. Translated, it gives CSASQSLKRDIQYF.

The chain uses TRBV4-3 and TRBJ2-7; D remains unclear. Per germline, CDR1 LGHNA and CDR2 YSLEER. The CDR3 extends over 15 amino acids. The V end was cut by 0 bases, the J end by 5 bases, with 14 bases between. This CDR3 reads CASSQDLFPRDEQYF. CDR3 nucleotides: TGCGCCAGCAGCCAAGATCTTTTCCCCCGGGACGAGCAGTACTTC.

This sequence joins TRBV9 and TRBJ2-1; weak D call: TRBD2 (7 bases). The CDR3 has 13 residues. Per the germline V gene, CDR1 is SGDLS and CDR2 is YYNGEE. The V end lost 0 bases, the J end lost 10 bases, and 11 bases lay between the germline ends. The CDR3 protein is CASSVGGGMEQFF. The DNA of the CDR3 is TGTGCCAGCAGCGTAGGCGGGGGCATGGAGCAGTTCTTC.

J is TRBJ2-4 and V is TRBV10-1; TRBD1 matches at 8 bases. The trim removed 4 bases at V and 7 bases at J, leaving 6 bases unmatched. Germline V gene lookup returns CDR1 WNHNN and CDR2 SYGVQD (reference sequence). This CDR3 has 14 residues. The CDR3 loop is CASSAGQAANIQYF. For the CDR3, the DNA is TGCGCCAGCAGTGCGGGACAGGCGGCGAACATTCAGTACTTC.

This chain's CDR3 is CASGLNREVLVGELFF. The CDR3, as DNA: TGTGCTAGTGGTCTGAACCGGGAGGTCTTAGTCGGGGAGCTGTTTTTT. This chain uses TRBV12-5 with TRBJ2-2; 7 nucleotides line up with TRBD2. V gave up 5 bases and J gave up 7 bases; unmatched junction bases: 13. The CDR3 has 16 residues. Germline loops: CDR1 LGHNT, CDR2 FRNRAP.

The CDR3, as DNA: TGCGCCAGCAGCCAAGCGCCAGCGAGCTCCTACGAGCAGTACTTC. Translated: CASSQAPASSYEQYF. The chain uses TRBV4-3 and TRBJ2-7, with D hard to call. The ends were cut back, 1 base at V and 0 bases at J, with 10 bases in the middle. This CDR3 spans 15 amino acids. CDR1 and CDR2 (germline): LGHNA, YSLEER.

The chain employs TRBV6-5 and TRBJ1-5; D might be TRBD1 (6 bases). The CDR3 totals 15 residues. V lost 7 bases and J lost 0, with 13 bases in between. The germline gives CDR1 MNHEY, CDR2 SVGAGI. CDR3 sequence: CASKRGGYSNQPQHF. The CDR3 DNA reads TGTGCCAGCAAAAGGGGGGGTTATAGCAATCAGCCCCAGCATTTT.

This clonotype was picked up many times. The rearrangement uses TRBV6-6 and TRBJ2-2, with 15 bases identical to TRBD2. Losses at the gene ends were 6 bases for V and 3 bases for J; bases not matched to a gene: 5. The V gene's germline CDR1 is MNHNY and CDR2 SVGAGI (reference sequence). CDR3 length: 17 amino acids. The CDR3 nucleotides are TGTGCCAGCAGGCGGACTAGCGGGGGGGCATACACCGGGGAGCTGTTTTTT. Encoded protein: CASRRTSGGAYTGELFF.

This clonotype was observed a few times. The chain recombines TRBV7-2 with TRBJ1-5; no firm D call. Between the trimmed V and J ends, which lost 7 bases and 0 bases, there was a span of 7 bases. Germline CDR1 SGHTA, CDR2 FQGNSA. This CDR3 has 13 amino acids. The CDR3, as DNA: TGTGCCAGCAACCTTTATAGCAATCAGCCCCAGCATTTT. Amino acid sequence: CASNLYSNQPQHF.

This chain connects TRBV7-2 to TRBJ2-7; 10 bases are shared with TRBD1. The CDR3 length is 13 residues. The V and J ends lost 4 bases and 6 bases, in that order; junction bases with no gene match: 3. CDR1 and CDR2 (germline): SGHTA, FQGNSA. The CDR3 DNA follows: TGTGCCAGCAGCTCGACAGGGGGCGGCGAGCAGTACTTC. It yields the protein CASSSTGGGEQYF.

This clonotype was observed a handful of times. V is TRBV27 and J is TRBJ2-1; 14 bases fit TRBD2. Germline V CDR1 and CDR2: MNHEY, SMNVEV (reference sequence). CDR3 length: 14 residues. V was pared by 3 bases and J by 9 bases, with 1 base of the junction left unmatched. Here the CDR3 DNA reads TGTGCCAGCAGTTTGGGACTAGCGGGGGCTGAGCAGTTCTTC. Its translation: CASSLGLAGAEQFF.

In this sample, this clonotype turned up a few times. This chain connects TRBV28 to TRBJ2-3; 9 bases fit TRBD2. CDR1 and CDR2 from the germline V gene are MDHEN and SYDVKM. The CDR3 length is 15 residues. V shed 5 bases, J shed 7 bases, and the junction held 10 bases outside the gene matches. The DNA of the CDR3 is TGTGCCAGCAGTGCGGGCGGACTAGCGTTAAATACGCAGTATTTT. Translating it yields CASSAGGLALNTQYF.

There are many counts of this clonotype. The CDR3 loop reads CASSSRTENQPQHF. The CDR3 nucleotides are TGTGCCAGCAGCTCTCGGACAGAGAATCAGCCCCAGCATTTT. The V call is TRBV12-3 or TRBV12-4, the J call TRBJ1-5; D is possibly TRBD1 (6 bases). With 6 bases removed from V and 4 bases from J, the gap between germline ends came to 13 bases. There are 14 residues in the CDR3.

This clonotype was observed at least ten times. V gene TRBV5-4 combines with J gene TRBJ2-2; 10 nucleotides match TRBD1. V lost 4 bases and J lost 5; bases outside the gene matches: 5. Germline CDR1 reads SGHNT; CDR2 reads YYREEE (reference sequence). The CDR3 runs to 15 residues. DNA for the CDR3: TGTGCCAGCAGCCCACCGGGACAGGGGACCGGGGAGCTGTTTTTT. Its protein is CASSPPGQGTGELFF.

This clonotype was picked up a small number of times. The J gene is TRBJ2-1, the V gene TRBV6-2 or TRBV6-3, with D possibly being TRBD1 (5 bases). V lost 2 bases and J 11 bases, leaving 7 bases between the germline ends. The CDR3 spans 11 residues. CDR1 MNHEY and CDR2 SVGEGT come from the germline V gene. CDR3: CASSYDSKQFF. CDR3 bases: TGTGCCAGCAGTTACGACAGCAAGCAGTTCTTC.

The chain combines TRBV3-1 with TRBJ2-1; 7 bases are shared with TRBD2. The germline gives CDR1 LGHDT, CDR2 YNNKEL (reference sequence). The length of the CDR3 is 13 residues. The V segment lost 4 bases and the J segment 9 bases; nucleotides outside the gene matches: 6. CDR3 amino acids: CASSRGEGSEQFF. The CDR3 bases are TGTGCCAGCAGCCGGGGGGAGGGGAGTGAGCAGTTCTTC.

This clonotype was observed a few times. The chain uses TRBV29-1 and TRBJ2-5; D gene ambiguous. Trimming left V 3 bases short and J 4 bases short, with 12 bases between. The CDR3 covers 13 residues. Germline lookup yields CDR1 SQVTM and CDR2 ANQGSEA. For the CDR3, the DNA is TGCAGCGTTGATCCGCGATTGGGAGAGACCCAGTACTTC. Its protein is CSVDPRLGETQYF.